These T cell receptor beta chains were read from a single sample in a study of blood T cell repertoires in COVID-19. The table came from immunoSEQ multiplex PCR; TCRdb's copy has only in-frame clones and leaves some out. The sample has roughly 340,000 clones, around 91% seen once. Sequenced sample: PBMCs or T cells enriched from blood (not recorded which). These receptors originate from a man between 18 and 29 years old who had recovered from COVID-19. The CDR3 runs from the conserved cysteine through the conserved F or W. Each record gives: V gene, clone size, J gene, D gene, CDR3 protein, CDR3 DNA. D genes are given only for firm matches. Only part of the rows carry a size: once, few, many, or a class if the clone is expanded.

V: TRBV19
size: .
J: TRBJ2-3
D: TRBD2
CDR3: CASSIRWRGADTQYF
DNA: TGTGCCAGTAGTATAAGATGGCGGGGGGCAGATACGCAGTATTTT

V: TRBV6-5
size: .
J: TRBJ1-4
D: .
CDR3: CASRIREGEKLFF
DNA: TGTGCCAGCAGAATCCGGGAGGGTGAAAAACTGTTTTTT

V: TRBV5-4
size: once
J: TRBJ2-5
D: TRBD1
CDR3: CASSPPRTGGEGETQYF
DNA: TGTGCCAGCAGCCCACCCCGGACAGGGGGCGAGGGAGAGACCCAGTACTTC

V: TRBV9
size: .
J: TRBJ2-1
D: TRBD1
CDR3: CASSVGTGVYNEQFF
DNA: TGTGCCAGCAGCGTAGGAACAGGGGTTTACAATGAGCAGTTCTTC

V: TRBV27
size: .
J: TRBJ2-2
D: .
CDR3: CASSPLAGELFF
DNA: TGTGCCAGCAGTCCACTAGCCGGGGAGCTGTTTTTT

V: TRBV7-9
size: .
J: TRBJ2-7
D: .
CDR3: CASSQGLYEQYF
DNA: TGTGCCAGCAGCCAGGGACTCTACGAGCAGTACTTC

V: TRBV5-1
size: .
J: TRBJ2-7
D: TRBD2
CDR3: CASSPRTSGYEQYF
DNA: TGCGCCAGCAGCCCACGGACTAGCGGCTACGAGCAGTACTTC

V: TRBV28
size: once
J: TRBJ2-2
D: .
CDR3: CASSSGQNGELFF
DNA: TGTGCCAGCAGTTCTGGACAAAACGGGGAGCTGTTTTTT

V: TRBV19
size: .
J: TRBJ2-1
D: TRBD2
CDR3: CASSIASGGHNEQFF
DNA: TGTGCCAGTAGTATAGCTAGCGGGGGACACAATGAGCAGTTCTTC

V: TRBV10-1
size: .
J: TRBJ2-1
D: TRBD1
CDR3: CASRGRQGNYNEQFF
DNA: TGCGCCAGCAGGGGGAGACAGGGGAACTACAATGAGCAGTTCTTC

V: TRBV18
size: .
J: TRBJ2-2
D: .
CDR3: CASSPIGSGNTGELFF
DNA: TGTGCCAGCTCACCCATTGGGAGTGGGAACACCGGGGAGCTGTTTTTT

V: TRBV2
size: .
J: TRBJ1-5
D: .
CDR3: CASSVFGEVGQPQHF
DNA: TGTGCCAGCAGTGTTTTTGGGGAGGTGGGTCAGCCCCAGCATTTT

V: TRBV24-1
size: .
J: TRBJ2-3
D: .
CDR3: CATSDYGNPQEDTQYF
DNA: TGTGCCACCAGTGACTATGGCAATCCCCAGGAAGATACGCAGTATTTT

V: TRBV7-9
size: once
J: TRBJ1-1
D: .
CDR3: CASSFRTVNTEAFF
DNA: TGTGCCAGCAGCTTCCGGACAGTCAACACTGAAGCTTTCTTT

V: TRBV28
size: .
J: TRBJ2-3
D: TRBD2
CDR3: CASSLPSPSGRPDTQYF
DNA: TGTGCCAGCAGTTTACCCTCCCCTAGCGGGAGGCCAGATACGCAGTATTTT

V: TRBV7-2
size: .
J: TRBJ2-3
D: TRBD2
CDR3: CASSLLAGGTDTQYF
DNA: TGTGCCAGCAGCTTGCTTGCGGGAGGCACAGATACGCAGTATTTT

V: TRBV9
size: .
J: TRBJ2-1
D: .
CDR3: CASSVGGAGSYNEQFF
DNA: TGTGCCAGCAGCGTAGGTGGAGCGGGCTCCTACAATGAGCAGTTCTTC

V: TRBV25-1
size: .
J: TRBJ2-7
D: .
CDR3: CASSARQGPYEQYF
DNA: TGTGCCAGCAGTGCACGTCAGGGTCCCTACGAGCAGTACTTC

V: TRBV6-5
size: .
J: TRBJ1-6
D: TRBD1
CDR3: CASSLEAGQNSPLHF
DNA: TGTGCCAGCAGTCTAGAGGCGGGACAGAACTCACCCCTCCACTTT

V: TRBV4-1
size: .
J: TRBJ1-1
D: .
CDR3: CASSQPQQKNTEAFF
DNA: TGCGCCAGCAGCCAACCGCAACAGAAGAACACTGAAGCTTTCTTT

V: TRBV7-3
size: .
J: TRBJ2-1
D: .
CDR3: CASSLSQGASYNEQFF
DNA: TGTGCCAGCAGCTTAAGTCAGGGTGCGTCCTACAATGAGCAGTTCTTC

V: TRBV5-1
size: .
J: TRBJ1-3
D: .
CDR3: CASSGGGNTIYF
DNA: TGCGCCAGCAGCGGAGGTGGAAACACCATATATTTT

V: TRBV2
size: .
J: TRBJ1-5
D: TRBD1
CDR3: CASSDQTGVGQPQHF
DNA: TGTGCCAGCAGTGATCAAACAGGGGTCGGGCAGCCCCAGCATTTT

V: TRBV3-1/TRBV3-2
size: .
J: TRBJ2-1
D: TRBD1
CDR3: CASSQGTGVIDEQFF
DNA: TGTGCCAGCAGCCAAGGGACAGGGGTAATTGATGAGCAGTTCTTC

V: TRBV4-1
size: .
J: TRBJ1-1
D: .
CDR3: CASSQVGQGSTEAFF
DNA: TGCGCCAGCAGCCAAGTGGGTCAGGGTTCCACTGAAGCTTTCTTT

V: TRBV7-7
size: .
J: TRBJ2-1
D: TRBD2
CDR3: CASSPSGRGLDEQFF
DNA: TGTGCCAGCAGCCCTAGCGGGAGAGGTTTGGATGAGCAGTTCTTC

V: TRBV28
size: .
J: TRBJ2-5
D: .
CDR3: CASSSDGTRLIGTQYF
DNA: TGTGCCAGCAGTAGCGATGGGACACGCCTAATCGGGACCCAGTACTTC

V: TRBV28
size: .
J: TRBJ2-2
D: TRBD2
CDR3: CASSLGLESGELFF
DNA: TGTGCCAGCAGCCTGGGACTAGAATCCGGGGAGCTGTTTTTT

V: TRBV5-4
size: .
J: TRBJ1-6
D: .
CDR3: CASSLAGNSPLHF
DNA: TGTGCCAGCAGCTTGGCCGGGAATTCACCCCTCCACTTT

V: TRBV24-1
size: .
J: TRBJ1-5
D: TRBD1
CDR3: CATRARTGVFDQPQHF
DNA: TGTGCCACCAGGGCTAGGACAGGGGTTTTCGATCAGCCCCAGCATTTT

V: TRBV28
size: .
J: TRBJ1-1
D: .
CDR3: CASRADLNTEAFF
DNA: TGTGCCAGCAGGGCGGATCTGAACACTGAAGCTTTCTTT

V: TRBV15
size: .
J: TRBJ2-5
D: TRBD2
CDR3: CATRVSGSLQETQYF
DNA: TGTGCCACCAGGGTTAGCGGGAGCCTACAAGAGACCCAGTACTTC

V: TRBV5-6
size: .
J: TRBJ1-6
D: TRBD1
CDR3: CASSIGTVSSPLHF
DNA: TGTGCCAGCAGCATCGGGACAGTGAGTTCACCCCTCCACTTT

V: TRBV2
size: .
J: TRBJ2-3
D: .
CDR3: CAGGTGTDTQYF
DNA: TGTGCCGGCGGGACAGGCACAGATACGCAGTATTTT

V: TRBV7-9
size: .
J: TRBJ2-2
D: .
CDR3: CASRSSARETGELFF
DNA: TGTGCCAGCAGATCGTCTGCGCGGGAAACCGGGGAGCTGTTTTTT

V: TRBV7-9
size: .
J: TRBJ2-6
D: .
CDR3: CASSQMSGANVLTF
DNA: TGTGCCAGCAGCCAAATGTCTGGGGCCAACGTCCTGACTTTC

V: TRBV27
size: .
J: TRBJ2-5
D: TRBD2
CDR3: CASSLGGEGRETQYF
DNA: TGTGCCAGCAGTTTAGGGGGGGAGGGCCGTGAGACCCAGTACTTC

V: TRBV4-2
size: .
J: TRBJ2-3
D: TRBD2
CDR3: CASSLNALAGGGDTQYF
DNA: TGTGCCAGCAGCCTTAACGCTTTAGCGGGGGGCGGGGATACGCAGTATTTT

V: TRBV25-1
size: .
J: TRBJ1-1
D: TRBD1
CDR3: CASSAPGQGAVLTEAFF
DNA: TGTGCCAGCAGTGCCCCGGGACAGGGGGCAGTACTGACTGAAGCTTTCTTT

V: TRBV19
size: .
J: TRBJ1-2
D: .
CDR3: CASTPLLGQTSYGYTF
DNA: TGTGCCAGTACCCCCCTTCTCGGACAGACAAGCTATGGCTACACCTTC

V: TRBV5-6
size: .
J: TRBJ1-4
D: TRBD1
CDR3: CASSQVRDSSEKLFF
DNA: TGTGCCAGCAGCCAGGTCCGGGACAGTAGTGAAAAACTGTTTTTT

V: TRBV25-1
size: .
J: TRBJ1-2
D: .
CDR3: CASSEYSGEDGGYTF
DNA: TGTGCCAGCAGTGAATATTCAGGGGAAGACGGTGGCTACACCTTC

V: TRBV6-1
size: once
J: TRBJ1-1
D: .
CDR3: CASSEIGDKAFF
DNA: TGTGCCAGCAGTGAAATCGGGGATAAGGCTTTCTTT